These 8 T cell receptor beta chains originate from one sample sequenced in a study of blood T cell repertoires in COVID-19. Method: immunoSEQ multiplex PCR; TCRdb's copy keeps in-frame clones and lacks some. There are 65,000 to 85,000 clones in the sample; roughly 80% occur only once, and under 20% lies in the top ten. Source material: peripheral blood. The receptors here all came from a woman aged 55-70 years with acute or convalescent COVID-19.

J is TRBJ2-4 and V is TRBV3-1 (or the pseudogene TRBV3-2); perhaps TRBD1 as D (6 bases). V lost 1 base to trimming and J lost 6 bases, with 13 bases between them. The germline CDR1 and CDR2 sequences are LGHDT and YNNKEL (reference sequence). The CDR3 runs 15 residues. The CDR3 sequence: CASSQAGQSRNIQYF. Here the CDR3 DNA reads TGTGCCAGCAGCCAAGCCGGACAGTCCCGAAACATTCAGTACTTC.

The CDR3 nucleotides read TGTGCCAGCAGCTTAGTGGGGACTAGCGGGGGGATCGACATTCAGTACTTC. This translates into CASSLVGTSGGIDIQYF. V gene TRBV7-2 combines with J gene TRBJ2-4, with 15 nucleotides matching TRBD2. The CDR3 is 17 residues long. Looked up from germline, CDR1 is SGHTA and CDR2 is FQGNSA. Germline trimming cut 1 base from V and 8 bases from J; bases unmatched to any gene: 6.

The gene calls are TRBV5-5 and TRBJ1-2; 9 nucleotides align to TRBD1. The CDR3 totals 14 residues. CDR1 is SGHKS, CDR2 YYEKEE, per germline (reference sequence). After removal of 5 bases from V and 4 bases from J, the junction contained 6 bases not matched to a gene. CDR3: CASRPGTGIYGYTF. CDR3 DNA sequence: TGTGCCAGCAGGCCCGGGACAGGGATCTATGGCTACACCTTC.

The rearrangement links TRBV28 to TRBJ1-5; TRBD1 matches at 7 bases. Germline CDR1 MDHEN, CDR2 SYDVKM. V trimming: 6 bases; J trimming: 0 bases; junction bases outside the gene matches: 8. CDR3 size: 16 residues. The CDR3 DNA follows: TGTGCCAGCAGATCTGGGACAGCCCTTAGCAATCAGCCCCAGCATTTT. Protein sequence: CASRSGTALSNQPQHF.

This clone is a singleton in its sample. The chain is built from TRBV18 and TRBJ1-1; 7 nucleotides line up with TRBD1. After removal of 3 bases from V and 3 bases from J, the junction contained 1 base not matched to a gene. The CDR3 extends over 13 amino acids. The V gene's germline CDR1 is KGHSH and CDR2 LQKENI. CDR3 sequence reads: CASSPDRDTEAFF. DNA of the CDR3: TGTGCCAGCTCACCCGACAGGGACACTGAAGCTTTCTTT.

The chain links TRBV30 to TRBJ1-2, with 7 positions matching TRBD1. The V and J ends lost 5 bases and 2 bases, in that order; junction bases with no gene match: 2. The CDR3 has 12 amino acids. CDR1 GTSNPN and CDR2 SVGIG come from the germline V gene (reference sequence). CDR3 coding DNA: TGTGCCTGGGGACAGGAAAACTATGGCTACACCTTC. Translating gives CAWGQENYGYTF.

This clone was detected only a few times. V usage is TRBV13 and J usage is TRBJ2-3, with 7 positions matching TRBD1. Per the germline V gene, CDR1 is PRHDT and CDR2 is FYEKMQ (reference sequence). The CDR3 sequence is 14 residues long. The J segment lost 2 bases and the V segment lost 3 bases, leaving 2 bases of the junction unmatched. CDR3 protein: CASSFGQDTDTQYF. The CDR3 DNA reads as TGTGCCAGCAGCTTTGGACAGGACACAGATACGCAGTATTTT.

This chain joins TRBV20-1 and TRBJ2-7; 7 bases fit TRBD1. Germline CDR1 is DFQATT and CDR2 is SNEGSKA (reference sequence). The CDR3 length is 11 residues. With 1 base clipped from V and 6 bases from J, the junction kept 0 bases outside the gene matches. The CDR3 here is CSARGDSEQYF. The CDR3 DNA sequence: TGCAGTGCTAGAGGGGACAGCGAGCAGTACTTC.